This passage covers 20 T cell receptor beta chains from one sample sequenced in a study of blood T cell repertoires in COVID-19. TCRdb's copy holds only in-frame clones and misses some; the assay was immunoSEQ multiplex PCR. In the table there are fewer than 150,000 clones, 80% to 90% of which are singletons. What was sequenced was peripheral blood. All receptors come from a woman older than 75 with acute or convalescent COVID-19.

This chain joins TRBV5-1 and TRBJ1-1, with a tentative D call TRBD1 (6 bases). CDR3 length: 16 amino acids. V lost 2 bases and J 4 bases, leaving 18 bases between the germline ends. CDR1 is SGHRS and CDR2 is YFSETQ in the germline V gene. CDR3 DNA: TGCGCCAGCAGCTTCCGGGCAGGGGTGGGGAGCACTGAAGCTTTCTTT. This sequence encodes CASSFRAGVGSTEAFF.

The CDR3 DNA sequence: TGTGCCAGCTCACCAGTAAGGCGGACAGTGAACACTGAAGCTTTCTTT. Its protein product is CASSPVRRTVNTEAFF. The rearrangement links TRBV18 to TRBJ1-1; D is possibly TRBD1 (6 bases). CDR3 size: 16 residues. Trimming removed 2 bases from V and 0 bases from J, with 13 bases in between. CDR1 is KGHSH, CDR2 LQKENI, per germline. The variable domain in full, completed from reference TRBV18 and TRBJ1-1, reads NAGVMQNPRHLVRRRGQEARLRCSPMKGHSHVYWYRQLPEEGLKFMVYLQKENIIDESGMPKERFSAEFPKEGPSILRIQQVVRGDSAAYFCASSPVRRTVNTEAFFGQGTRLTVV.

The V gene is TRBV18, the J gene TRBJ2-7; 8 positions match TRBD1. The length of the CDR3 is 15 residues. Germline CDR1 KGHSH, CDR2 LQKENI. V dropped 1 base and J dropped 2; count of bases not matched to a gene: 4. CDR3 amino acids: CASSPRQGRTYEQYF. The CDR3 DNA is TGTGCCAGCTCACCACGACAGGGGAGAACCTACGAGCAGTACTTC.

The chain combines TRBV18 with TRBJ1-3; 10 nucleotides agree with TRBD1. Germline CDR1 reads KGHSH; CDR2 reads LQKENI. This CDR3 spans 16 amino acids. V dropped 4 bases and J dropped 1; count of bases not matched to a gene: 4. CDR3 loop: CASSRDRGQSGNTIYF. The CDR3 region has the DNA TGTGCCAGCTCACGGGACAGGGGCCAATCTGGAAACACCATATATTTT. The full variable domain, with the rest looked up from reference TRBV18 and TRBJ1-3, is NAGVMQNPRHLVRRRGQEARLRCSPMKGHSHVYWYRQLPEEGLKFMVYLQKENIIDESGMPKERFSAEFPKEGPSILRIQQVVRGDSAAYFCASSRDRGQSGNTIYFGEGSWLTVV.

In nucleotides, the CDR3 is TGCGCCAGCAGCTCGGGCGGGGGGGACACTGAAGCTTTCTTT. Protein product: CASSSGGGDTEAFF. The chain joins TRBV5-1 to TRBJ1-1, with D possibly matching TRBD1 (5 bases). V lost 3 bases to trimming and J lost 3 bases, with 12 bases between them. The CDR3 is made up of 14 amino acids. The germline CDR1 and CDR2 sequences are SGHRS and YFSETQ.

This chain uses TRBV5-1 with TRBJ1-3; 8 bases map to TRBD1. With V trimmed by 0 bases and J by 0 bases, 2 bases remained unmatched. The CDR3 is 16 amino acids. Germline loops: CDR1 SGHRS, CDR2 YFSETQ. The CDR3 coding sequence is TGCGCCAGCAGCTTGGAGGGACAGGTCTCTGGAAACACCATATATTTT. Protein: CASSLEGQVSGNTIYF.

V is TRBV2 and J is TRBJ2-7; 9 nucleotides agree with TRBD1. The germline V gene has CDR1 SNHLY and CDR2 FYNNEI. The CDR3 contains 14 residues. The junction had 8 bases not matched to a gene; V was cut back by 7 bases and J by 4 bases. The DNA of the CDR3 is TGTGCCAGCAAACCGGGACAGGGTAGTTACGAGCAGTACTTC. It yields the protein CASKPGQGSYEQYF.

The chain recombines TRBV5-4 with TRBJ1-1; perhaps TRBD1 as D (6 bases). The CDR3 consists of 15 residues. CDR1 and CDR2 from the germline V gene are SGHNT and YYREEE (reference sequence). V was clipped by 1 base and J by 0 bases, with 10 bases between them. DNA of the CDR3: TGTGCCAGCAGCTTGATGGGGGCCCTGAACACTGAAGCTTTCTTT. Translation gives CASSLMGALNTEAFF.

V and J are TRBV29-1 and TRBJ2-7, with D possibly TRBD2 on 5 matching bases. The V gene's germline CDR1 is SQVTM and CDR2 ANQGSEA. The CDR3 sequence is 12 residues long. The V and J ends lost 1 base and 5 bases respectively, with 9 bases between them. CDR3 nucleotide sequence: TGCAGCGTTGAAGGCGCGGGTGACGAGCAGTACTTC. This codes for CSVEGAGDEQYF.

The chain couples TRBV11-1 to TRBJ2-1; weak D call: TRBD2 (6 bases). Trimming pared 8 bases from V and 2 bases from J, leaving 13 bases between. The CDR3 sequence is 14 residues long. Germline CDR1 and CDR2: SGHAT and FQDESV (reference sequence). As DNA, the CDR3 is TGTGCCAGCGCCTCCCGGGAGACCTACAATGAGCAGTTCTTC. Amino acid sequence: CASASRETYNEQFF.

The gene calls are TRBV10-3 and TRBJ1-2, with D possibly being TRBD1 (5 bases). Trimming cost V 10 bases and J 7 bases, with 13 bases left between them. The length of the CDR3 is 11 residues. Germline CDR1 and CDR2: ENHRY and SYGVKD. This chain's CDR3 is CATSSGFGYTF. The CDR3 DNA is TGTGCCACCTCGTCAGGGTTTGGCTACACCTTC.

This chain uses TRBV18 with TRBJ1-1, with TRBD1 as a possible D gene (6 bases). The CDR3 is 14 residues long. Trimming took off 2 bases at V and 4 bases at J, with 11 bases between the two ends. Germline CDR1 reads KGHSH; CDR2 reads LQKENI. The DNA for the CDR3 is TGTGCCAGCTCACCAAGGACAGATAGCACTGAAGCTTTCTTT. Its protein is CASSPRTDSTEAFF.

Comment on this clone: A junction boundary mismatches the germline segment, possibly from a read error. The rearrangement joins TRBV2 to TRBJ1-3, with D unclear. Germline CDR1 and CDR2: SNHLY and FYNNEI. The CDR3 runs to 15 residues. CDR3: CASSEGGPSGNTIYF. CDR3 nucleotide sequence: TGTGCCAGCAGCGAAGGAGGGCCCTCTGGAAACACCATATATTTT.

J is TRBJ2-5 and V is TRBV3-1 (or the pseudogene TRBV3-2); D might be TRBD2 (5 bases). V lost 2 bases to trimming and J lost 0 bases, with 13 bases between them. Germline V lookup: CDR1 LGHDT, CDR2 YNNKEL (reference sequence). CDR3 length equals 16 residues. CDR3 amino acids: CASSQFRTADQETQYF. The CDR3 DNA reads as TGTGCCAGCAGCCAATTCCGGACTGCGGACCAAGAGACCCAGTACTTC.

A remark on this clone: The same CDR3 is also encoded by other DNA sequences in this sample. V gene TRBV30 combines with J gene TRBJ1-5; TRBD1 might be the D (5 bases). This CDR3 comprises 15 residues. The V end lost 0 bases, the J end lost 4 bases, and 13 bases lay between the germline ends. Per the germline V gene, CDR1 is GTSNPN and CDR2 is SVGIG (reference sequence). Here the CDR3 DNA reads TGTGCCTGGAGTGTTAGCGGGGGAGGTAATCAGCCCCAGCATTTT. The encoded protein is CAWSVSGGGNQPQHF.

The V gene is TRBV3-1 (or the pseudogene TRBV3-2), the J gene TRBJ2-7; no firm D call. V lost 5 bases, J lost 1 base, and 3 bases lay in between. Germline CDR1 LGHDT, CDR2 YNNKEL (reference sequence). The CDR3 runs to 11 residues. The CDR3 DNA reads TGTGCCAGCAGCTATTCCTACGAGCAGTACTTC. It translates to CASSYSYEQYF.

The CDR3 reads CASSLGQVYGYTF. The CDR3 DNA reads as TGTGCCAGCAGTTTAGGACAGGTCTATGGCTACACCTTC. This chain connects TRBV28 to TRBJ1-2; the match to TRBD1 covers 7 bases. The CDR3 contains 13 residues. Germline CDR1 MDHEN, CDR2 SYDVKM. The trim removed 2 bases at V and 4 bases at J, leaving 1 base unmatched.

CDR3 in amino acids: CASITREGGNQPQHF. The CDR3 DNA is TGTGCCAGTATTACAAGGGAGGGGGGCAATCAGCCCCAGCATTTT. The chain employs TRBV19 and TRBJ1-5, with a tentative D call TRBD1 (6 bases). Trimming removed 7 bases from V and 2 bases from J, with 15 bases in between. Germline-derived CDR1 and CDR2 are LNHDA and SQIVND (reference sequence). CDR3 size: 15 residues.

This clone was detected only once. The rearrangement joins TRBV2 to TRBJ1-2; no firm D call. V was shortened by 2 bases and J by 3 bases, with 10 bases between the two germline ends. The CDR3 has 14 amino acids. Germline-derived CDR1 and CDR2 are SNHLY and FYNNEI. The CDR3 DNA is TGTGCCAGCAGTGAAATGGGCCAGGACTATGGCTACACCTTC. Translating it yields CASSEMGQDYGYTF.

The rearrangement links TRBV2 to TRBJ1-5, with D unresolved. Per the germline V gene, CDR1 is SNHLY and CDR2 is FYNNEI. The CDR3 is 14 amino acids. Between the trimmed V and J ends, which lost 3 bases and 6 bases, there was a span of 12 bases. The DNA for the CDR3 is TGTGCCAGCAGTGACGTGACGGGAATTCAGCCCCAGCATTTT. Translation gives CASSDVTGIQPQHF.